This T cell receptor (beta chain) was obtained from a study of blood T cell repertoires in COVID-19. Using immunoSEQ multiplex PCR, the repertoire was profiled, and TCRdb retains in-frame clones only, with some absent. The profile shows approximately 140,000 clones, under 90% of them singletons. Germline CDR1 reads SNHLY; CDR2 reads FYNNEI. The CDR3 has 13 residues. V gave up 6 bases and J gave up 5 bases; unmatched junction bases: 4. This clonotype was sampled from a human donor in a cohort sampled during active COVID-19. The V gene is TRBV2, the J gene TRBJ2-7; TRBD1 matches at 10 bases. The sequencing sample was made of peripheral blood. The CDR3 DNA follows: TGTGCCAGCAGCCGGGACAGGGGCCACGAGCAGTACTTC. Its translation is CASSRDRGHEQYF.